This T cell receptor (beta chain) originates from a study of cytomegalovirus exposure and HLA in healthy donors. Study context: Unique TCRs numbering 75 million to 95 million, obtained from HLA-typed donors, made up an early data release.

This clone was picked up a small number of times. V was pared by 8 bases and J by 0 bases, with 16 bases between. Germline V gene data show CDR1 as MNHEY and CDR2 as SVGAGI. This CDR3 has 15 amino acids. PCR employed 60 Vbeta and 13 Jbeta primers. TCRdb keeps only in-frame clones here, not all; method: immunoSEQ multiplex PCR. The sample comprises more than 150,000 clones, 80% to 90% of which are singletons, and roughly 10% rests with the top ten. J is TRBJ1-1 and V is TRBV6-5; no clear D gene. The sequencing sample was made of PBMCs. The TCR comes from a man between 18 and 29 years old in good health and CMV-seropositive. For the CDR3, the DNA is TGTGCCAGCTCCTCGGGAATCTTAATGAACACTGAAGCTTTCTTT. Translation: CASSSGILMNTEAFF.